These 20 T cell receptor beta chains were all obtained from the same sample, sequenced in a study of OX40 agonist ivuxolimab in advanced cancers. Sequencing used immunoSEQ multiplex PCR; TCRdb keeps in-frame clones, though not all of them. In the table there are tens of thousands of clones, 92% of which are singletons. The sequences come from CD4+ or CD8+ T cells sorted from blood, collected in a trial of the OX40 agonist ivuxolimab. The receptors come from an adult with an advanced solid tumor such as melanoma, head and neck, liver or kidney cancer.

The chain couples TRBV29-1 to TRBJ2-1, with 12 bases identical to TRBD2. This CDR3 comprises 14 residues. The germline V gene has CDR1 SQVTM and CDR2 ANQGSEA. The V segment lost 5 bases and the J segment 9 bases; nucleotides outside the gene matches: 8. This CDR3 reads CSVPLAGGPTEQFF. The CDR3, as DNA: TGCAGCGTTCCCCTAGCGGGGGGGCCCACTGAGCAGTTCTTC.

V gene TRBV2 combines with J gene TRBJ2-7; D unresolved. There are 13 residues in the CDR3. The V gene's germline CDR1 is SNHLY and CDR2 FYNNEI. Trimming left V 4 bases short and J 3 bases short, with 10 bases between. In nucleotides, the CDR3 is TGTGCCAGCAGTGGCGGCAGTGACTACGAGCAGTACTTC. Its translation: CASSGGSDYEQYF.

V gene TRBV27 combines with J gene TRBJ1-5; D gene ambiguous. CDR1 and CDR2 from the germline V gene are MNHEY and SMNVEV (reference sequence). Trimming stripped 8 bases from V and 4 bases from J, with 9 bases between. The CDR3 loop spans 12 amino acids. The CDR3 DNA reads TGTGCCAGCCGCTTCGGGAATCAGCCCCAGCATTTT. Protein: CASRFGNQPQHF.

The chain is built from TRBV9 and TRBJ1-2; D perhaps matches TRBD1 (6 bases). The CDR3 is 14 residues long. Looked up from germline, CDR1 is SGDLS and CDR2 is YYNGEE. V dropped 3 bases and J dropped 7 bases, with 16 bases sitting between them. For the CDR3, the DNA is TGTGCCAGCAGCGGAACCGGGACACGGTCTGGCTACACCTTC. Residues: CASSGTGTRSGYTF.

The V and J genes are TRBV5-4 and TRBJ2-7, with 8 bases identical to TRBD1. After removal of 9 bases from V and 2 bases from J, the junction contained 13 bases not matched to a gene. The CDR3 extends over 15 amino acids. Germline CDR1 is SGHNT and CDR2 is YYREEE (reference sequence). CDR3 region: CAIISGQGPTYEQYF. In DNA form, the CDR3 reads TGTGCCATCATATCAGGACAGGGCCCTACCTACGAGCAGTACTTC.

This clone was picked up a small number of times. The chain has TRBV19 and TRBJ1-1, with 9 nucleotides matching TRBD1. After removal of 4 bases from V and 3 bases from J, the junction contained 6 bases not matched to a gene. The CDR3 extends over 15 amino acids. The germline V gene has CDR1 LNHDA and CDR2 SQIVND (reference sequence). This CDR3 is CASSTDGQGHTEAFF. The CDR3, as DNA: TGTGCCAGTAGTACGGATGGACAGGGGCACACTGAAGCTTTCTTT.

The V gene is TRBV29-1, the J gene TRBJ2-1, with TRBD2 identical over 7 bases. There are 13 residues in the CDR3. CDR1 and CDR2 from the germline V gene are SQVTM and ANQGSEA. J lost 4 bases, V lost 6 bases, and 6 bases had no gene match. The CDR3 is CSVWEGGYNEQFF. CDR3 in DNA: TGCAGCGTGTGGGAGGGTGGTTACAATGAGCAGTTCTTC.

The chain uses TRBV13 and TRBJ1-2; D gene uncertain. The germline V and J ends were trimmed by 0 bases and 5 bases, with 7 bases remaining between them. CDR3 size: 13 residues. CDR1 PRHDT and CDR2 FYEKMQ come from the germline V gene (reference sequence). CDR3 residues: CASSLGPEYGYTF. The CDR3 DNA follows: TGTGCCAGCAGCTTAGGACCAGAGTATGGCTACACCTTC.

Comment on this clone: One junction end does not reproduce the germline sequence, and a read error may be involved. The CDR3 protein is CASSQEWQPGTEASF. As DNA, the CDR3 is TGCGCCAGCAGCCAAGAGTGGCAGCCGGGCACTGAAGCTTCCTTT. The chain has TRBV4-1 and TRBJ1-1; D uncertain. This CDR3 region has 15 residues. Germline CDR1 MGHRA, CDR2 YSYEKL.

The V and J genes are TRBV6-6 and TRBJ2-5; D not resolved. The V end was cut by 7 bases, the J end by 5 bases, with 17 bases between. Germline V gene lookup returns CDR1 MNHNY and CDR2 SVGAGI (reference sequence). The CDR3 covers 14 residues. CDR3 nucleotide sequence: TGTGCCAGCACACTCATCCCGGGCCGGGAGACCCAGTACTTC. It specifies CASTLIPGRETQYF.

This clone was observed once. J is TRBJ2-3 and V is TRBV19; the D is unclear. The germline gives CDR1 LNHDA, CDR2 SQIVND (reference sequence). Trimming left V 4 bases short and J 2 bases short, with 10 bases between. CDR3 size: 14 residues. The CDR3, as DNA: TGTGCCAGTAGTAGTTCCGAACTCACAGATACGCAGTATTTT. Translated, it gives CASSSSELTDTQYF.

In nucleotides, the CDR3 is TGTGCCAGTAGTGTTCGTACCGGCCCCTACGAGCAGTACTTC. Translation: CASSVRTGPYEQYF. V usage is TRBV19 and J usage is TRBJ2-7; no reliable D call. The CDR3 is 14 residues long. Germline CDR1 reads LNHDA; CDR2 reads SQIVND (reference sequence). V shed 5 bases and J shed 2 bases, with 13 bases lying between them.

The chain carries TRBV5-6 and TRBJ2-2, with TRBD2 matching 15 bases. This CDR3 has 17 residues. Germline-derived CDR1 and CDR2 are SGHDT and YYEEEE. Trimming cost V 4 bases and J 5 bases; bases outside gene matches: 6. The CDR3 loop is CASSLGLAGGQTGELFF. The CDR3 nucleotides are TGTGCCAGCAGCCTCGGACTAGCGGGGGGGCAAACCGGGGAGCTGTTTTTT.

Note on this clone: It is unclear where the CDR3 begins or ends on the DNA, so no DNA is shown, and the CDR3 is as TCRdb lists it. The gene calls are TRBV6-5 and TRBJ1-3. Per the germline V gene, CDR1 is MNHEY and CDR2 is SVGAGI. The CDR3 spans 13 amino acids, including both terminal residues. The CDR3: CASSSSSRNTIYF.

The chain employs TRBV4-3 and TRBJ2-7, with TRBD2 matching 9 bases. The CDR3 loop spans 17 amino acids. V trimming: 0 bases; J trimming: 1 base; junction bases outside the gene matches: 7. The germline gives CDR1 LGHNA, CDR2 YSLEER. The CDR3 DNA reads as TGCGCCAGCAGCCAAGAAGTTGCGGGGGGGGGATCCTACGAGCAGTACTTC. Translation gives CASSQEVAGGGSYEQYF.

The chain recombines TRBV6-6 with TRBJ2-3; 7 positions agree with TRBD2. This CDR3 region has 14 residues. V shed 8 bases, J shed 0 bases, and the junction held 5 bases outside the gene matches. Germline CDR1 and CDR2: MNHNY and SVGAGI (reference sequence). The CDR3, as DNA: TGTGCCAGCCCTCCAGCGGGAAGCACAGATACGCAGTATTTT. Translated: CASPPAGSTDTQYF.

CDR3 loop: CASGIRDGYTF. Written as DNA, the CDR3 is TGTGCTAGTGGCATTAGGGATGGCTACACCTTC. The gene calls are TRBV12-5 and TRBJ1-2; D is unresolved. Trimming left V 6 bases short and J 6 bases short, with 8 bases between. Germline V gene sequence: CDR1 LGHNT, CDR2 FRNRAP. This CDR3 contains 11 residues.

The J gene is TRBJ1-1, the V gene TRBV5-5, with no clear D. The CDR3 has 15 residues. V was clipped by 5 bases and J by 3 bases, with 17 bases between them. Per germline, CDR1 SGHKS and CDR2 YYEKEE (reference sequence). This CDR3 reads CASSSLEMEYTEAFF. CDR3 bases: TGTGCCAGCAGTTCTCTGGAGATGGAGTACACTGAAGCTTTCTTT.

This chain connects TRBV10-1 to TRBJ2-7; TRBD1 matches at 9 bases. The CDR3 covers 16 residues. Germline values: CDR1 WNHNN, CDR2 SYGVQD (reference sequence). Germline trimming cut 0 bases from V and 2 bases from J; bases unmatched to any gene: 5. The CDR3 DNA is TGCGCCAGCAGTGAGTCGAGGGACAGGGCACCCTACGAGCAGTACTTC. Its translation is CASSESRDRAPYEQYF.

V and J are TRBV5-1 and TRBJ2-5, with D maybe TRBD2 (6 bases). The CDR3 sequence is 14 residues long. Germline lookup yields CDR1 SGHRS and CDR2 YFSETQ. V was pared by 7 bases and J by 0 bases, with 13 bases between. The CDR3 DNA is TGCGCCAGCCAATCAGGGACTGACCAAGAGACCCAGTACTTC. It is translated as CASQSGTDQETQYF.